The rows below give T cell receptor beta chains drawn from one sample of a study of blood T cell repertoires in COVID-19. Clones were sequenced by immunoSEQ multiplex PCR, and TCRdb holds only the in-frame ones, with some missing. The profile covers a few hundred thousand clones, with 90% appearing a single time and 0.6% to 0.7% taken by the ten largest. Sequencing was done on a sample of PBMCs or T cells enriched from blood (not recorded which). The receptors were sampled from a man aged 18 to 29 who had recovered from COVID-19. The CDR3 runs from the conserved cysteine through the conserved F or W. D genes are given only for firm matches. Part of the rows lack a size; the others show once, few, many or a class for expanded clones.

v_gene	d_gene	j_gene	abundance	CDR3nt	CDR3aa
TRBV7-9	NA	TRBJ1-1	NA	TGTGCCAGCAGTCAATCCACTGAAGCTTTCTTT	CASSQSTEAFF
TRBV24-1	TRBD1	TRBJ2-1	NA	TGTGCCACCAGTGATTTTAAGGGACAGACCTACAATGAGCAGTTCTTC	CATSDFKGQTYNEQFF
TRBV7-2	NA	TRBJ1-1	NA	TGTGCCAGCAGCCAGAAATCGGGGAACACTGAAGCTTTCTTT	CASSQKSGNTEAFF
TRBV7-2	TRBD2	TRBJ2-1	NA	TGTGCCAGCAGCTTAGGCGGGAGAGGCTACAATGAGCAGTTCTTC	CASSLGGRGYNEQFF
TRBV19	NA	TRBJ2-1	NA	TGTGCCAGTAAGGCGGGACAGAGATTAGGTGAGCAGTTCTTC	CASKAGQRLGEQFF
TRBV19	TRBD2	TRBJ2-1	few	TGTGCCAGTAGTCCCCCCAGGCTAGCGGGCACGGAGGAGCAGTTCTTC	CASSPPRLAGTEEQFF
TRBV5-1	NA	TRBJ1-3	once	TGCGCCAGCAGCTTGGAGGTCGCGGTCTCTGGAAACACCATATATTTT	CASSLEVAVSGNTIYF
TRBV27	NA	TRBJ2-4	NA	TGTGCCAGCAGCCCTAGGGGGACCTGGGACAAAAACATTCAGTACTTC	CASSPRGTWDKNIQYF
TRBV3-1/TRBV3-2	NA	TRBJ2-1	NA	TGTGCCAGCAGCCAACAGGTCTCGGGGATAGGAGACAATGAGCAGTTCTTC	CASSQQVSGIGDNEQFF
TRBV5-1	TRBD1	TRBJ1-2	few	TGCGCCAGCAGCTTGGAGGACAGGGGTGGCTACACCTTC	CASSLEDRGGYTF
TRBV6-6	TRBD1	TRBJ1-6	NA	TGTGCCAGCAGCGAATTGGACAGGGGAAATTCACCCCTCCACTTT	CASSELDRGNSPLHF
TRBV10-3	TRBD1	TRBJ1-1	NA	TGTGCCATCAGCCCGGGACAGACCACCAACACTGAAGCTTTCTTT	CAISPGQTTNTEAFF
TRBV5-1	TRBD2	TRBJ2-1	NA	TGCGCCAGCAGCGTCGGTAGCGGGATTCCCGGCGCTTACAATGAGCAGTTCTTC	CASSVGSGIPGAYNEQFF
TRBV11-2	TRBD2	TRBJ2-3	NA	TGTGCCAGCAGCCCTGGGACTAGCGCGGGTTTGGCAGATACGCAGTATTTT	CASSPGTSAGLADTQYF
TRBV19	NA	TRBJ1-5	NA	TGTGCCAGTAGTCCCGGTTGGGGTACAGGTAGCAATCAGCCCCAGCATTTT	CASSPGWGTGSNQPQHF
TRBV28	NA	TRBJ1-1	NA	TGTGCCAGCAGGGCCGACAGAAAGAACACTGAAGCTTTCTTT	CASRADRKNTEAFF
TRBV24-1	NA	TRBJ2-7	NA	TGTGCCACCAGTGATTTGCCCGTGTTCTACGAGCAGTACTTC	CATSDLPVFYEQYF
TRBV13	NA	TRBJ2-7	NA	TGTGCCAGCAGCATCCGGACAAAGGACTACGAGCAGTACTTC	CASSIRTKDYEQYF
TRBV5-1	NA	TRBJ2-7	NA	TGCGCCAGCAGCTTGGCGGGTAGCGTATCCCACTACGAGCAGTACTTC	CASSLAGSVSHYEQYF
TRBV3-1/TRBV3-2	NA	TRBJ1-2	NA	TGTGCCAGCAGCCCCAGAAATGGTGGCTACACCTTC	CASSPRNGGYTF
TRBV5-1	TRBD1	TRBJ1-2	few	TGCGCCAGCAGGCGGGAAGGGGGCCTTAACTATGGCTACACCTTC	CASRREGGLNYGYTF
TRBV5-6	NA	TRBJ1-3	NA	TGTGCCAGCAGCTCAGACAGTTCCTCTGGAAACACCATATATTTT	CASSSDSSSGNTIYF
TRBV5-4	TRBD1	TRBJ1-1	NA	TGTGCCAGCAGCCAGGGACAGCTGAACACTGAAGCTTTCTTT	CASSQGQLNTEAFF
TRBV6-5	NA	TRBJ2-5	once	TGTGCCAGCAGTCGCCGTTGGGCTCAAGAGACCCAGTACTTC	CASSRRWAQETQYF
TRBV27	TRBD1	TRBJ2-7	NA	TGTGCCAGCAGCCGGACAGGCAGCAAATCCTACGAGCAGTACTTC	CASSRTGSKSYEQYF
TRBV30	TRBD1	TRBJ1-1	few	TGTGCCTGGAGTGCCCAAAGGGGGCTGGGCACTGAAGCTTTCTTT	CAWSAQRGLGTEAFF
TRBV19	NA	TRBJ1-2	NA	TGTGCCAGTAGTCCCACAGACAGAAACTATGGCTACACCTTC	CASSPTDRNYGYTF
TRBV2	TRBD2	TRBJ2-3	NA	TGTGCCAGCAGGACTAGCGGGGGCGCAGATACGCAGTATTTT	CASRTSGGADTQYF
TRBV10-2	NA	TRBJ2-7	NA	TGCGCCAGCAGTGAGTCAATACTGGACACCACCTCCTACGAGCAGTACTTC	CASSESILDTTSYEQYF
TRBV4-1	NA	TRBJ1-2	once	TGCGCCAGCAGCCAAGACGCGGGACGCTCGAATGGCTACACCTTC	CASSQDAGRSNGYTF
TRBV28	NA	TRBJ1-1	NA	TGTGCCAGCAGAAAGCCTAGTAACACTGAAGCTTTCTTT	CASRKPSNTEAFF
TRBV4-1	NA	TRBJ2-7	many	TGCGCCAGCAGCCTAGAGGGGCCAGGGTACGAGCAGTACTTC	CASSLEGPGYEQYF
TRBV30	TRBD1	TRBJ1-1	NA	TGTGCCTCTACTAGGGGGCTGAACACTGAAGCTTTCTTT	CASTRGLNTEAFF
TRBV5-1	TRBD1	TRBJ1-4	NA	TGCGCCAGCAGCCCGCTGACAGGGGTGGTAACTAATGAAAAACTGTTTTTT	CASSPLTGVVTNEKLFF
TRBV6-5	NA	TRBJ1-6	NA	TGTGCCAGCAGACCCGTTATACCTAATAATTCACCCCTCCACTTT	CASRPVIPNNSPLHF
TRBV18	NA	TRBJ1-5	NA	TGTGCCAGCTCACCACTCAGGGAACTTCGGCCCCAGCATTTT	CASSPLRELRPQHF
TRBV7-3	TRBD1	TRBJ1-3	NA	TGTGCCAGCAGCCCAGGACAGGCTGGAAACACCATATATTTT	CASSPGQAGNTIYF
TRBV27	NA	TRBJ1-5	NA	TGTGCCAGCAGTCCACTCCTAATCAGGGTGGGTGAGCCCCAGCATTTT	CASSPLLIRVGEPQHF
TRBV7-8	NA	TRBJ2-7	NA	TGTGCCAGCAGCTTAGATTTCGCAACTTCCATCTACGAGCAGTACTTC	CASSLDFATSIYEQYF
TRBV28	NA	TRBJ1-1	NA	TGTGCCGGAGGGTCGTATCGAACTGAAGCTTTCTTT	CAGGSYRTEAFF
TRBV2	TRBD1	TRBJ1-6	NA	TGTGCCAGCACCGGGACAGGGCTTTCACCCCTCCACTTT	CASTGTGLSPLHF
TRBV5-4	TRBD2	TRBJ2-1	NA	TGTGCCAGCAGCGTCCTAGCGGGGGATTATGAGCAGTTCTTC	CASSVLAGDYEQFF
TRBV5-1	NA	TRBJ1-1	NA	TGCGCCAGCGCACGATCCCCTGGGGGGACTGAAGCTTTCTTT	CASARSPGGTEAFF
TRBV4-1	NA	TRBJ1-1	NA	TGCGCCAGCAGCCAGGGACTCAAGGCCAGAGGGGACACTGAAGCTTTCTTT	CASSQGLKARGDTEAFF